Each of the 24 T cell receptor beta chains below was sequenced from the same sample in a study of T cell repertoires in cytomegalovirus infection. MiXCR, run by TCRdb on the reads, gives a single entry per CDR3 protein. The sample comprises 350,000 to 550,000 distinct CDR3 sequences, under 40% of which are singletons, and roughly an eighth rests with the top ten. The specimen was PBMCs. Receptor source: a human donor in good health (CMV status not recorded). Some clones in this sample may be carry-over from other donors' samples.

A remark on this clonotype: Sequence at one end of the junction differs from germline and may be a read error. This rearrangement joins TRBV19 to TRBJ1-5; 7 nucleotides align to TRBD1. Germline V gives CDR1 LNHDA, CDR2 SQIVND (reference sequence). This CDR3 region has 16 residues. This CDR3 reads CASSIAGTAQNQSQHF. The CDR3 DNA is TGTGCCAGTAGTATAGCAGGGACAGCACAAAATCAGTCCCAGCATTTT.

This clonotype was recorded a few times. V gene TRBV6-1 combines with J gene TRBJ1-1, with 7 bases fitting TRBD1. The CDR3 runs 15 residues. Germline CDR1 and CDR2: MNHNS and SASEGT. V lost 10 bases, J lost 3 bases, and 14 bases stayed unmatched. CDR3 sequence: CATLKEGALYTEAFF. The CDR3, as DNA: TGTGCCACCTTAAAGGAGGGGGCGTTGTACACTGAAGCTTTCTTT.

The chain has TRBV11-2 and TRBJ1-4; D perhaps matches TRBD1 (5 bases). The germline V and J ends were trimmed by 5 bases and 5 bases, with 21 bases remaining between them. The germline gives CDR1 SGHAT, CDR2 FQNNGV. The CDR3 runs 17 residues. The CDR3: CASSPRQQTFSNEKLFF. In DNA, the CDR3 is TGTGCCAGCAGCCCACGACAGCAGACCTTCTCGAATGAAAAACTGTTTTTT.

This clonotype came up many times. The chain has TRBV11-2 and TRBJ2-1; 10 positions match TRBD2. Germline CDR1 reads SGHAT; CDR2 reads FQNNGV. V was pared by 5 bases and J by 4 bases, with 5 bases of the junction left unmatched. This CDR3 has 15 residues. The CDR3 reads CASSRTSGAYNEQFF. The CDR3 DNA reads TGTGCCAGCAGCAGAACTAGCGGGGCATACAATGAGCAGTTCTTC. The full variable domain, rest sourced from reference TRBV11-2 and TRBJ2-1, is EAGVAQSPRYKIIEKRQSVAFWCNPISGHATLYWYQQILGQGPKLLIQFQNNGVVDDSQLPKDRFSAERLKGVDSTLKIQPAKLEDSAVYLCASSRTSGAYNEQFFGPGTRLTVL.

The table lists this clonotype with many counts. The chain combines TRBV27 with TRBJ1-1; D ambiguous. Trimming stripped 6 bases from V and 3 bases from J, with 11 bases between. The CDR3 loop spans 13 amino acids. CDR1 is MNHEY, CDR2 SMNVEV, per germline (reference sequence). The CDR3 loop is CASRRIGDTEAFF. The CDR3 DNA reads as TGTGCCAGCAGGAGGATCGGGGACACTGAAGCTTTCTTT.

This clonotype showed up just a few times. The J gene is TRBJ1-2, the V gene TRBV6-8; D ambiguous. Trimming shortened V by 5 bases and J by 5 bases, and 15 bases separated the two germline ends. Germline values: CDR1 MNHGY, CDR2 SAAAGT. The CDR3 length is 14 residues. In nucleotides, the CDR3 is TGTGCCAGCAGTCGAGAGATGGGGAGATATGGCTACACCTTC. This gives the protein CASSREMGRYGYTF.

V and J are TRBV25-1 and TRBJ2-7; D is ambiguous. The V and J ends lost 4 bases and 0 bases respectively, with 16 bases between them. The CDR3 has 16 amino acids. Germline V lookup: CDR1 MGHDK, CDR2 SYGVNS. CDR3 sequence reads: CASSGYSGPGSYEQYF. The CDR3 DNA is TGTGCCAGCAGTGGATACTCAGGACCCGGCTCCTACGAGCAGTACTTC.

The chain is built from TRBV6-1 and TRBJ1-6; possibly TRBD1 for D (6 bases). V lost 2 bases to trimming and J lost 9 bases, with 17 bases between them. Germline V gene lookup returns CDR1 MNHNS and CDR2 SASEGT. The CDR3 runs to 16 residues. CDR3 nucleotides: TGTGCCAGCAGTGAAACTACGGGGGGCCGGGGTTCACCCCTCCACTTT. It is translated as CASSETTGGRGSPLHF.

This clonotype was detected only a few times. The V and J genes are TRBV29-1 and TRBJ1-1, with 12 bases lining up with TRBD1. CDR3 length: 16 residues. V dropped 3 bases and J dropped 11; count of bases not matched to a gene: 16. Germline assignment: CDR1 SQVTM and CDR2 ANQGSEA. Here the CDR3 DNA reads TGCAGCGTTGAGCCAGTCCCGGGACAGGGGGCTGTGAAGGCTTTCTTT. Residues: CSVEPVPGQGAVKAFF.

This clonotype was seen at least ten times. The CDR3 protein is CASSKIRAQDPNYGYTF. For the CDR3, the DNA is TGTGCCAGCAGCAAAATACGGGCACAGGACCCTAACTATGGCTACACCTTC. The chain couples TRBV7-8 to TRBJ1-2; possible D gene TRBD1, 5 bases. The length of the CDR3 is 17 residues. Germline CDR1 is SGHVS and CDR2 is FQNEAQ. The V gene lost 5 bases and the J gene lost 0 bases, with 19 bases spanning the gap.

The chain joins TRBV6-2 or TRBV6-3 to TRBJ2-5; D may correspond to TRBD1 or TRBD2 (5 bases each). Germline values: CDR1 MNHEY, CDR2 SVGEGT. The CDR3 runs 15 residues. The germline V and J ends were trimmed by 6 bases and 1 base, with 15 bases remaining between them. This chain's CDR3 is CASSPGPRGQETQYF. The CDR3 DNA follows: TGTGCCAGCAGCCCGGGACCGAGGGGCCAAGAGACCCAGTACTTC.

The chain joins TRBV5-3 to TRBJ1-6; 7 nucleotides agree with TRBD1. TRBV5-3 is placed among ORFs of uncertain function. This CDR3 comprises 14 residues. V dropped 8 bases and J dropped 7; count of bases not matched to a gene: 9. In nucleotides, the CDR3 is TGTGCCAGCGGCGTACAGGGGAGGAATTCACCCCTCCACTTT. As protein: CASGVQGRNSPLHF.

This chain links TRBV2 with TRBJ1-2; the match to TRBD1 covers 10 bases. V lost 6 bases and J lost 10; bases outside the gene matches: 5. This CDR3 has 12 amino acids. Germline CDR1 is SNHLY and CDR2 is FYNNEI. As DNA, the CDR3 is TGTGCCAGCAGATTGACAGGGGGCGTCTACACCTTC. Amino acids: CASRLTGGVYTF.

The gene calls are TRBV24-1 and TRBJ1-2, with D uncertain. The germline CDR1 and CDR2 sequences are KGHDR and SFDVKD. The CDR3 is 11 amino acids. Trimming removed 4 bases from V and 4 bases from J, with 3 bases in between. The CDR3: CATSDPYGYTF. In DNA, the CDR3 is TGTGCCACCAGTGACCCCTATGGCTACACCTTC.

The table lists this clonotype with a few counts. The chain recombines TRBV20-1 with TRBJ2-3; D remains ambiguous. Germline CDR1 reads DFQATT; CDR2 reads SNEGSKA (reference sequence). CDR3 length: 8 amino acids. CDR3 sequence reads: CMTDTQYF. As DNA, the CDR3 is TGCATGACAGATACGCAGTATTTT.

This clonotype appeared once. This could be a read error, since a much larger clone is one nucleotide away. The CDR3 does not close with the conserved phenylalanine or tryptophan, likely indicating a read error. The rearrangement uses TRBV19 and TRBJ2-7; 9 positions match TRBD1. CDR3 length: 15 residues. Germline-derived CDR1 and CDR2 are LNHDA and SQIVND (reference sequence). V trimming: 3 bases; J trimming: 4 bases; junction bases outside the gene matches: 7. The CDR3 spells CASSIRGTGLYEQYL. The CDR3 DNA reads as TGTGCCAGTAGTATTCGAGGGACAGGGTTATACGAGCAGTACTTA.

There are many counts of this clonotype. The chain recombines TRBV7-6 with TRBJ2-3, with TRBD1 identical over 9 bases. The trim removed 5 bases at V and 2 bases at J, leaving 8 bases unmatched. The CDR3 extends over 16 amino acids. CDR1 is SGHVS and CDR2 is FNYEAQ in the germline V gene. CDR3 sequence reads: CASSPGTGPNTDTQYF. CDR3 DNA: TGTGCCAGCAGCCCAGGGACAGGGCCAAACACAGATACGCAGTATTTT.

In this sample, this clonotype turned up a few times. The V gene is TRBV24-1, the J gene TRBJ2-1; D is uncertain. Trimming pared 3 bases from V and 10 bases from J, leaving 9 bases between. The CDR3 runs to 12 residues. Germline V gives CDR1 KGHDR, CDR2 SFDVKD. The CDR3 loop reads CATSDPTTEQFF. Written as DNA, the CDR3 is TGTGCCACCAGTGATCCCACGACAGAGCAGTTCTTC.

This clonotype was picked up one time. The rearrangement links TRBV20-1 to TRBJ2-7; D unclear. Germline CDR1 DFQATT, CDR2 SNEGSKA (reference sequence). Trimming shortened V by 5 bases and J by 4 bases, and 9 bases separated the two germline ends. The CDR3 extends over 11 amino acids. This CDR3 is CSAFTRYEQYF. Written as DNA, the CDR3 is TGCAGTGCTTTCACCAGATACGAGCAGTACTTC.

The CDR3 is CASSLPGIGNTIYF. The CDR3, as DNA: TGTGCCAGCAGCTTACCAGGCATCGGAAACACCATATATTTT. The chain recombines TRBV7-9 with TRBJ1-3; no reliable D call. CDR1 SEHNR and CDR2 FQNEAQ come from the germline V gene (reference sequence). V lost 2 bases and J 4 bases, leaving 9 bases between the germline ends. There are 14 residues in the CDR3.

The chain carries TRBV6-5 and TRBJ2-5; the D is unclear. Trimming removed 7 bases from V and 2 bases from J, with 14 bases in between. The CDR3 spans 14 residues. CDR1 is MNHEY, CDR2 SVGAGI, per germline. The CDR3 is CASTSQVGQETQYF. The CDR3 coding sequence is TGTGCCAGCACCTCACAAGTGGGACAAGAGACCCAGTACTTC.

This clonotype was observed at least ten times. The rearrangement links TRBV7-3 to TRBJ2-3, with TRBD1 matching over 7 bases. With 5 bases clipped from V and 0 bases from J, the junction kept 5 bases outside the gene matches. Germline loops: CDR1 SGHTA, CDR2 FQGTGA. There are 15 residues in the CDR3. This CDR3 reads CASSPNRGSTDTQYF. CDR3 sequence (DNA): TGTGCCAGCAGCCCAAACAGGGGCAGCACAGATACGCAGTATTTT.

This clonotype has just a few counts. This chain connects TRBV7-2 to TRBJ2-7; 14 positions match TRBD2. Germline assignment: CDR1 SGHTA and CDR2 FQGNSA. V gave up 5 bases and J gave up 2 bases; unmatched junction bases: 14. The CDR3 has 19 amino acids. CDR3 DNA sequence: TGTGCCAGCAGCAATAGATGGATGGGACTAGCGGGGGCCCCCTACGAGCAGTACTTC. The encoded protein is CASSNRWMGLAGAPYEQYF.

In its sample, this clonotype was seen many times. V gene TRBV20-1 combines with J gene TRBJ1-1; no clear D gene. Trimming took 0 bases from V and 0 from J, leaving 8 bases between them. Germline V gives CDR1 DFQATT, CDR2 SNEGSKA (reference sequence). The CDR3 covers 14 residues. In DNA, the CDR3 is TGCAGTGCTAGAGATGGGCAGGTGAACACTGAAGCTTTCTTT. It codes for CSARDGQVNTEAFF.